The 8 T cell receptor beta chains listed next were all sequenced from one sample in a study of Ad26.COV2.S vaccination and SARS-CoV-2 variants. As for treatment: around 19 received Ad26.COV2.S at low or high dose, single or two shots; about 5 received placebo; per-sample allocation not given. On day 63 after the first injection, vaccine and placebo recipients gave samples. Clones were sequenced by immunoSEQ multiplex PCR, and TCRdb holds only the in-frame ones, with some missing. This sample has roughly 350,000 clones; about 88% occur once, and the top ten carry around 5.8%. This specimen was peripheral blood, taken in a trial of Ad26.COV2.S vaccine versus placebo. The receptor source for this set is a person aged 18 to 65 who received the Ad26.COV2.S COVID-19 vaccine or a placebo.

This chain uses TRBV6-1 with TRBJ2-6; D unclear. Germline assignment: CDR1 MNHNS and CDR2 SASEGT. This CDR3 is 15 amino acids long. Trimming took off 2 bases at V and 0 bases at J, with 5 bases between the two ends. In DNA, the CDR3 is TGTGCCAGCAGTGAACCGGGCTCTGGGGCCAACGTCCTGACTTTC. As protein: CASSEPGSGANVLTF.

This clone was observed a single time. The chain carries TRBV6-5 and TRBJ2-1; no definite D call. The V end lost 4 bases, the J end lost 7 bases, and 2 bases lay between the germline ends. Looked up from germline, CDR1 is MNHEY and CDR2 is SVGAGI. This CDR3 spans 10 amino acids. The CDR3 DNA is TGTGCCAGCAGTTTGAATGAGCAGTTCTTC. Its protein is CASSLNEQFF.

The CDR3 sequence: CASSLMVRGPDTQYF. As DNA, the CDR3 is TGTGCCAGCAGCTTAATGGTTAGGGGCCCAGATACGCAGTATTTT. The rearrangement joins TRBV7-2 to TRBJ2-3; D might be TRBD1 (5 bases). Trimming removed 2 bases from V and 4 bases from J, with 13 bases in between. This CDR3 region has 15 residues. CDR1 and CDR2 from the germline V gene are SGHTA and FQGNSA.

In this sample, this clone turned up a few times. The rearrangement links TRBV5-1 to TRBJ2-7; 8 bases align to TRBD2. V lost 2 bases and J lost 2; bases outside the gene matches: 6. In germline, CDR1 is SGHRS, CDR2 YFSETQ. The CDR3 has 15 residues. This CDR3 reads CASSLYGTSAYEQYF. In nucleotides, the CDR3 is TGCGCCAGCAGCTTATACGGGACTAGTGCCTACGAGCAGTACTTC.

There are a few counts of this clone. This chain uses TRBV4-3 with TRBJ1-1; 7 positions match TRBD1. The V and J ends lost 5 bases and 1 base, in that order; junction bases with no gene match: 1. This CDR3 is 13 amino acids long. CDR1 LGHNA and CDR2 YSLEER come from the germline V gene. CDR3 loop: CASSWTGNTEAFF. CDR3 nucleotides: TGCGCCAGCAGCTGGACAGGGAACACTGAAGCTTTCTTT.

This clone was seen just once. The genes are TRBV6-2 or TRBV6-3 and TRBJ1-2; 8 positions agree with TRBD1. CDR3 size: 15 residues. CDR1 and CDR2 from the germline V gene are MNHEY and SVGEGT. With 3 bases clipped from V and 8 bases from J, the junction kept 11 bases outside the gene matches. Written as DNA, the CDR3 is TGTGCCAGCAGTTATGCCACCGGGACAGGAGCAGGCTACACCTTC. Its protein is CASSYATGTGAGYTF.

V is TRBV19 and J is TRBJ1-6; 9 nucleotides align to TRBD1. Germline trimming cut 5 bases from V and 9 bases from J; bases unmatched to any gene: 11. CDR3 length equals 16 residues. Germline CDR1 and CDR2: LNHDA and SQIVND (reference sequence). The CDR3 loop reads CASSGSGQGFGSPLHF. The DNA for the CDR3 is TGTGCCAGTAGTGGTAGTGGACAGGGGTTTGGTTCACCCCTCCACTTT.

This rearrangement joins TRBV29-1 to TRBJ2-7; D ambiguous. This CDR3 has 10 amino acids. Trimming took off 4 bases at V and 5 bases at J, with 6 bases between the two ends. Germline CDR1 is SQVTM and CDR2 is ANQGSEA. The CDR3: CSVGRDEQYF. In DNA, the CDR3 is TGCAGCGTTGGAAGGGACGAGCAGTACTTC.